What follows describes a single T cell receptor (beta chain). It lacks a known antigen. This entry belongs to a study of T cell clusters in autoimmune cytopenias (dated by TCRdb to the late 2010s). A note on the overall study: TRB sequencing reached a median depth of about 52,000 reads per sample and yielded a median of approximately 2,200 distinct TRB clonotypes per sample. The study was designed to test whether a disease-specific immune repertoire signature usable as a blood-based biomarker is carried by autoimmune cytopenia patients. Alongside healthy, CLL and autoimmune hepatitis controls, autoimmune cytopenia patients had their peripheral blood TRB and IGH repertoires sequenced at active disease and again during treatment follow-up. General study outcomes and caveats: The T cell clusters were defined in silico only, and their functional role remained to be validated experimentally. The TRB repertoire shifts, including less even repertoires in secondary cytopenia and CLL, mostly reflected lymphoma bias and not autoimmunity. Healthy donors showed about 3-fold more exclusive TRB clusters than active autoimmune hepatitis patients, consistent with an autoimmunity-wide signature. The GLIPH analysis suggested a lack of physiological T cell clusters in primary autoimmune cytopenia patients, since some 52 clusters were exclusive to healthy donors whereas some 18 were exclusive to patients. The cluster-lack signature was not observed for secondary cytopenia versus CLL, as the signature was apparently masked by the dominant lymphoma-associated repertoire.

Multiplex PCR with a touch-down protocol amplified TRB rearrangements, with the TRB-A and TRB-B primer pools combined in a single tube. Two consecutive PCR reactions with Phusion HS II polymerase added Illumina adapters and sample indices to the amplicons. The amplicons were gel-purified using the NucleoSpin Gel and PCR Clean-up kit, after which quantification was performed by Qubit and quality was checked on an Agilent 2100 Bioanalyzer. Sequencing of the libraries was done on an Illumina MiSeq with paired-end, single-indexed, 600-cycle runs. The original pipeline was this. TRB reads were aligned and assembled with MiXCR version 2.1.12 using the default MiXCR reference library. A clone was defined by each unique CDR3 nucleotide sequence, and the analysis included only productive sequences with two or more reads. Alpha-parameterized diversity profiles (alpha 0 to 5), including the Shannon (alpha 1) and Simpson (alpha 2) indices, were computed with an R script to assess repertoire diversity. Combinatorial TRB VJ usage was computed with the tcR package and compared between cohorts by principal component analysis with ade4. GLIPH clustering of TCRbeta CDR3s was carried out on cohort pairs matched by age and read depth, and cluster frequencies were compared by Wilcoxon test. Each entry corresponds to one CDR3 protein sequence from reads that TCRdb reprocessed, and DNA is not given. These V and J calls rely on TCRdb rather than the paper's analysis. The sample table holds under 3,000 distinct CDR3 sequences. Over 30% of the sample is in the top ten clones.

Each sample's TRB amplification started from roughly 260 ng of peripheral blood genomic DNA, which corresponds to tens of thousands of genome equivalents. Inclusive of the bounding cysteine and phenylalanine, the CDR3 is 13 residues long. No DNA is recorded. CDR1 DFQATT and CDR2 SNEGSKA are derived from the germline V gene (reference sequence). These records were also assigned to another study, of T cell repertoires in aging, cancer and after chemotherapy. As the second publication notes: The donors fell into six age groups ranging from 30 or younger to 70 or older, and each group had at least three individuals. Paired pre- and post-chemotherapy samples in the hematological group came from chronic lymphocytic leukemia patients treated with fludarabine- or bendamustine-based regimens. The complete dataset included 8 million to 9.5 million TCR reads. Compared with age-matched healthy donors, untreated patients with hematological or solid cancers had significantly lower TCR diversity and higher clonality in blood. Declining TCR diversity with age in healthy donors was mainly explained by loss of richness; in cancer patients, loss of evenness also contributed. An increase in median generation probability over the chemotherapy interval was observed in both cancer cohorts, suggesting that the repertoire was reconstituted through rebound thymic output. It was noted by the authors that conclusions about immunological memory after chemotherapy cannot be drawn from the repertoire data. Hematological cancer patients had infiltration of lymphoid organs, and this infiltration may itself impair thymic emigration or peripheral T cell expansion. The study profiled peripheral blood TCR beta repertoires from healthy donors and cancer patients to examine immunoaging and T cell reconstitution after chemotherapy. Alongside about 97 healthy donors serving as a reference group, the cohort included roughly 220 cancer patients, of whom some 94 had hematological cancers and some 130 had solid cancers. MiXCR versions 2.12 and 3.0.5 were used to process the TRB sequences. Shannon diversity, evenness, clonality (one minus evenness), and alpha-parameterized diversity profiles from alpha 0 to 5 were included as repertoire metrics. The IGoR algorithm was used to compute generation probabilities of clones in paired pre- and post-chemotherapy samples.

Sequencing was carried out using peripheral blood. The chain links TRBV20-1 with TRBJ1-2; TCRdb's assignment of TRBD1 cannot be checked, as there is no DNA. This TCR came from a human donor with an autoimmune cytopenia or autoimmune hepatitis (not recorded which). The CDR3 region: CSARWDSSYGYTF.